The 26 T cell receptor beta chains presented below share a single source sample, sequenced in a study of cytomegalovirus exposure and HLA in healthy donors. PCR primers comprised 60 Vbeta and 13 Jbeta primers. Sequencing was performed with immunoSEQ multiplex PCR; in TCRdb, only in-frame clones are kept and a portion is missing. This table has under 200,000 clones, 70% to 80% appearing once. Sequencing was performed on PBMCs. These receptors all come from a woman between 35 and 50 years old in good health and CMV-seronegative.

Note on this clone: Its ends do not fully match the called genes, so a read error is possible. V and J are TRBV10-3 and TRBJ1-1; tentatively, D is TRBD1 (5 bases). From germline, CDR1 is ENHRY and CDR2 SYGVKD. There are 14 residues in the CDR3. This chain's CDR3 is CAISESKGFTEALF. The CDR3 coding sequence is TGTGCCATCAGTGAGTCGAAGGGGTTTACTGAAGCTCTCTTT.

The chain uses TRBV27 and TRBJ1-5; 7 bases line up with TRBD1. Trimming took 8 bases from V and 4 from J; bases not matched to a gene: 20. CDR1 and CDR2 from the germline V gene are MNHEY and SMNVEV (reference sequence). The CDR3 runs 18 residues. In DNA form, the CDR3 reads TGTGCCAGCCGACCCAAAAGCCGACAGGGTGGACTAAATCAGCCCCAGCATTTT. Its translation is CASRPKSRQGGLNQPQHF.

The chain joins TRBV5-5 to TRBJ1-5, with 8 bases fitting TRBD1. This CDR3 has 16 amino acids. CDR1 SGHKS and CDR2 YYEKEE come from the germline V gene (reference sequence). The J segment lost 0 bases and the V segment lost 4 bases, leaving 6 bases of the junction unmatched. This CDR3 is CASSRGQDYSNQPQHF. In DNA form, the CDR3 reads TGTGCCAGCAGCCGGGGACAGGATTATAGCAATCAGCCCCAGCATTTT.

The chain combines TRBV5-6 with TRBJ1-6, with TRBD1 matching over 9 bases. Trimming cost V 4 bases and J 7 bases; bases outside gene matches: 3. This CDR3 has 14 amino acids. Germline lookup yields CDR1 SGHDT and CDR2 YYEEEE. The CDR3 DNA reads TGTGCCAGCAGCGTAACAGGGGGCAATTCACCCCTCCACTTT. Translation: CASSVTGGNSPLHF.

Remarks on this clone: One junction end does not reproduce the germline sequence, and a read error may be involved. The CDR3 sequence is CSSSPTGFGYTF. As DNA, the CDR3 is TGTTCCAGCAGTCCTACAGGGTTCGGCTACACCTTC. J is TRBJ1-2 and V is TRBV7-9, with D maybe TRBD1 (6 bases). CDR3 length: 12 residues. Germline values: CDR1 SEHNR, CDR2 FQNEAQ (reference sequence).

J is TRBJ2-5 and V is TRBV5-1; no firm D call. Germline V gene lookup returns CDR1 SGHRS and CDR2 YFSETQ. The CDR3 consists of 13 residues. Trimming removed 0 bases at V and 2 bases at J, with 5 bases between. CDR3 nucleotides: TGCGCCAGCAGCTTGGCACAGCAAGAGACCCAGTACTTC. This codes for CASSLAQQETQYF.

The rearrangement links TRBV7-9 to TRBJ2-3; tentatively, D is TRBD2 (6 bases). Trimming removed 4 bases from V and 0 bases from J, with 17 bases in between. Germline CDR1 SEHNR, CDR2 FQNEAQ (reference sequence). The CDR3 is 17 amino acids. The CDR3 bases are TGTGCCAGCAGCTCGGGACTCCTTCCCCACAGCACAGATACGCAGTATTTT. This sequence encodes CASSSGLLPHSTDTQYF.

The chain links TRBV2 to TRBJ2-7; no firm D call. V lost 3 bases, J lost 9 bases, and 9 bases lay in between. Per germline, CDR1 SNHLY and CDR2 FYNNEI. The CDR3 totals 11 residues. The CDR3 DNA follows: TGTGCCAGCAGTGATTGGAGTGGGCAGTACTTC. The encoded protein is CASSDWSGQYF.

The rearrangement uses TRBV5-1 and TRBJ1-2; 7 positions match TRBD1. The CDR3 sequence is 15 residues long. Germline CDR1 and CDR2: SGHRS and YFSETQ. V lost 2 bases to trimming and J lost 14 bases; unmatched junction nucleotides: 18. Written as DNA, the CDR3 is TGCGCCAGCAGCTTTACTACAGGGGCGTCTCTGGGGGGAACCTTC. Translation gives CASSFTTGASLGGTF.

CDR3 in amino acids: CASSGGLAGAAGELFF. The DNA of the CDR3 is TGTGCCAGCAGCGGGGGACTAGCGGGAGCGGCCGGGGAGCTGTTTTTT. The chain carries TRBV5-4 and TRBJ2-2; TRBD2 matches at 14 bases. CDR3 size: 16 residues. Per germline, CDR1 SGHNT and CDR2 YYREEE (reference sequence). J gave up 6 bases and V 4 bases, and 5 bases lay outside the gene matches.

V and J are TRBV19 and TRBJ2-3; 8 bases agree with TRBD2. This CDR3 contains 15 residues. Germline CDR1 reads LNHDA; CDR2 reads SQIVND (reference sequence). The ends lost 5 bases at V and 2 bases at J; junction bases unmatched: 6. The CDR3 DNA is TGTGCCAGTAGTCTTTGGCGGGGGGACACAGATACGCAGTATTTT. It is translated as CASSLWRGDTDTQYF.

The V call is TRBV19, the J call TRBJ2-1; 12 bases match TRBD2. CDR1 is LNHDA, CDR2 SQIVND, per germline (reference sequence). V dropped 4 bases and J dropped 7; count of bases not matched to a gene: 8. This CDR3 has 16 amino acids. This CDR3 reads CASSTPLAGGRNEQFF. The CDR3 DNA is TGTGCCAGTAGTACCCCGCTAGCGGGGGGGCGAAATGAGCAGTTCTTC.

This clone was recorded once. V gene TRBV2 combines with J gene TRBJ2-3; 8 nucleotides align to TRBD1. Germline values: CDR1 SNHLY, CDR2 FYNNEI. Germline trimming cut 3 bases from V and 5 bases from J; bases unmatched to any gene: 7. This CDR3 spans 15 amino acids. The CDR3 spells CASSELTGGGDTQYF. CDR3 coding DNA: TGTGCCAGCAGTGAGCTCACAGGGGGTGGAGATACGCAGTATTTT.

This chain connects TRBV5-6 to TRBJ2-5, with 7 nucleotides matching TRBD1. This CDR3 is 14 amino acids long. The trim removed 4 bases at V and 6 bases at J, leaving 9 bases unmatched. The germline V gene encodes CDR1 SGHDT and CDR2 YYEEEE. Here the CDR3 reads CASSATGSVQTQYF. CDR3 coding DNA: TGTGCCAGCAGCGCGACAGGGTCGGTTCAGACCCAGTACTTC.

This clone has just a few counts. The V gene is TRBV6-1, the J gene TRBJ1-2, with 7 bases aligning to TRBD1. Germline CDR1 and CDR2: MNHNS and SASEGT. The CDR3 has 14 residues. Trimming cost V 6 bases and J 7 bases; bases outside gene matches: 11. CDR3 loop: CASRLIQGPGGYTF. The CDR3 DNA follows: TGTGCCAGCAGACTGATACAGGGGCCGGGTGGCTACACCTTC.

As for this clone: A read error may account for a junction end that differs from germline. V usage is TRBV30 and J usage is TRBJ1-4, with D unclear. CDR1 is GTSNPN, CDR2 SVGIG, per germline (reference sequence). The CDR3 loop spans 13 amino acids. This CDR3 reads CAWRRNTSEKLFF. CDR3 DNA: TGTGCCTGGAGAAGGAACACTAGTGAAAAACTGTTTTTT.

The table lists this clone with a few counts. In nucleotides, the CDR3 is TGTGCCTGGAGGAGGCAGGGGGCCCAACCGGGCACTGAAGCTTTCTTT. This encodes CAWRRQGAQPGTEAFF. The chain links TRBV30 to TRBJ1-1; 8 bases are shared with TRBD1. CDR1 is GTSNPN, CDR2 SVGIG, per germline (reference sequence). The CDR3 runs to 16 residues. V trimming: 3 bases; J trimming: 4 bases; junction bases outside the gene matches: 13.

This chain links TRBV15 with TRBJ2-1, with D unresolved. CDR3 length: 13 amino acids. V was shortened by 0 bases and J by 13 bases, with 13 bases between the two germline ends. In germline, CDR1 is LNHNV, CDR2 YYDKDF (reference sequence). The CDR3 sequence: CATSRDRVDPQFF. Here the CDR3 DNA reads TGTGCCACCAGCAGAGATCGGGTAGACCCCCAGTTCTTC.

The gene calls are TRBV5-1 and TRBJ2-7; D might be TRBD1 (5 bases). The V and J ends lost 0 bases and 3 bases respectively, with 10 bases between them. There are 14 residues in the CDR3. Per the germline V gene, CDR1 is SGHRS and CDR2 is YFSETQ. CDR3 in amino acids: CASSLGTTYYEQYF. In nucleotides, the CDR3 is TGCGCCAGCAGCTTGGGGACAACATACTACGAGCAGTACTTC.

The CDR3 DNA reads as TGTGCCAGCAGCCAAGACTACAGGGGGGACTACGAGCAGTACTTC. This encodes CASSQDYRGDYEQYF. The chain combines TRBV4-2 with TRBJ2-7, with 8 bases aligning to TRBD1. CDR1 LGHNA and CDR2 YNFKEQ come from the germline V gene. The CDR3 consists of 15 residues. V gave up 0 bases and J gave up 3 bases; unmatched junction bases: 4.

CDR3 amino acids: CASSSQGTSGNTIYF. CDR3 in DNA: TGTGCCAGCAGCTCTCAGGGGACCTCTGGAAACACCATATATTTT. V and J are TRBV5-4 and TRBJ1-3; D may be TRBD1 (6 bases). CDR3 length: 15 amino acids. CDR1 and CDR2 from the germline V gene are SGHNT and YYREEE (reference sequence). Trimming removed 3 bases from V and 0 bases from J, with 10 bases in between.

This chain links TRBV4-1 with TRBJ2-2, with TRBD2 identical over 9 bases. Germline V lookup: CDR1 MGHRA, CDR2 YSYEKL. The trim removed 0 bases at V and 7 bases at J, leaving 3 bases unmatched. The CDR3 consists of 15 residues. The CDR3 region is CASSQDLAGIGELFF. The CDR3 DNA sequence: TGCGCCAGCAGCCAAGATCTAGCGGGGATCGGGGAGCTGTTTTTT.

In its sample, this clone was seen a few times. The chain uses TRBV5-1 and TRBJ1-2; D remains ambiguous. V lost 5 bases and J lost 1, with 21 bases in between. Germline V lookup: CDR1 SGHRS, CDR2 YFSETQ. The CDR3 contains 17 residues. The CDR3 region is CASRSGAFQVDNYGYTF. In nucleotides, the CDR3 is TGCGCCAGCAGGAGCGGAGCGTTTCAAGTCGATAACTATGGCTACACCTTC. Drawing the rest from reference TRBV5-1 and TRBJ1-2, the complete variable domain is KAGVTQTPRYLIKTRGQQVTLSCSPISGHRSVSWYQQTPGQGLQFLFEYFSETQRNKGNFPGRFSGRQFSNSRSEMNVSTLELGDSALYLCASRSGAFQVDNYGYTFGSGTRLTVV.

The chain joins TRBV19 to TRBJ2-5, with TRBD1 matching 10 bases. Trimming at V came to 9 bases and at J to 5 bases, leaving 9 bases not matched to a gene. Germline CDR1 and CDR2: LNHDA and SQIVND (reference sequence). The CDR3 consists of 14 residues. The CDR3 loop is CASGTGALRETQYF. The CDR3 DNA follows: TGTGCCAGCGGGACAGGGGCCCTTCGCGAGACCCAGTACTTC.

This CDR3 reads CSVSLLTGEDGYTF. The CDR3 DNA reads TGCAGCGTTTCCCTCCTAACAGGGGAGGATGGCTACACCTTC. This rearrangement joins TRBV29-1 to TRBJ1-2, with 7 bases aligning to TRBD1. This CDR3 is 14 amino acids long. Unmatched junction bases numbered 12, after V lost 5 bases and J lost 6 bases. Per germline, CDR1 SQVTM and CDR2 ANQGSEA.

V gene TRBV7-2 combines with J gene TRBJ1-1, with 10 nucleotides matching TRBD1. Germline CDR1 SGHTA, CDR2 FQGNSA. The CDR3 is 15 residues long. V lost 3 bases to trimming and J lost 1 base; unmatched junction nucleotides: 2. In nucleotides, the CDR3 is TGTGCCAGCAGCTTTCGGACAGGGGGGAACACTGAAGCTTTCTTT. This gives the protein CASSFRTGGNTEAFF.